These 10 T cell receptor beta chains originate from one sample sequenced in a study of memory CD4+ T cells and cytomegalovirus serostatus. Sequencing used immunoSEQ multiplex PCR; TCRdb keeps in-frame clones, though not all of them. This sample carries about 56,000 clones, about four fifths of them seen once, and the ten largest clones take 0.4%. Single viable CD3+CD4+CD8-CD45RO+ cells were sorted as the memory CD4+ T cells. The sample consisted of memory CD4+ T cells from blood. The receptors here all came from an adult in good health and CMV-seronegative.

The chain links TRBV10-3 to TRBJ1-1; D is unresolved. Germline CDR1 and CDR2: ENHRY and SYGVKD. The CDR3 sequence is 15 residues long. The V end was cut by 0 bases, the J end by 6 bases, with 14 bases between. CDR3 residues: CAISESVGPPSEAFF. CDR3 DNA: TGTGCCATCAGTGAGTCGGTGGGCCCTCCTTCTGAAGCTTTCTTT.

The V call is TRBV7-6, the J call TRBJ1-5; D may be TRBD1 (5 bases). V was trimmed by 8 bases and J by 1 base, leaving 9 bases between them. This CDR3 has 13 residues. CDR1 and CDR2 from the germline V gene are SGHVS and FNYEAQ. The DNA for the CDR3 is TGTGCCAGCGCCAGGGAGAGCAATCAGCCCCAGCATTTT. Translated: CASARESNQPQHF.

The chain links TRBV5-4 to TRBJ1-1; 9 nucleotides line up with TRBD1. With V trimmed by 4 bases and J by 3 bases, 7 bases remained unmatched. The CDR3 runs 15 residues. CDR1 is SGHNT and CDR2 is YYREEE in the germline V gene (reference sequence). CDR3 sequence (DNA): TGTGCCAGCAGCCGCGGGACAGGGAAGGACACTGAAGCTTTCTTT. Residues: CASSRGTGKDTEAFF.

The genes are TRBV20-1 and TRBJ2-3; D is ambiguous. Germline CDR1 is DFQATT and CDR2 is SNEGSKA (reference sequence). CDR3 length: 11 residues. Trimming left V 5 bases short and J 5 bases short, with 8 bases between. The CDR3 is CSASRGDTQYF. The CDR3 nucleotides are TGCAGTGCTTCCCGTGGAGATACGCAGTATTTT.

The chain links TRBV29-1 to TRBJ2-7, with D tentatively TRBD2 (6 bases). The CDR3 length is 15 residues. With 4 bases removed from V and 5 bases from J, the gap between germline ends came to 21 bases. Germline loops: CDR1 SQVTM, CDR2 ANQGSEA. This CDR3 is CSVAGRDASGHEQYF. CDR3 DNA: TGCAGCGTTGCCGGGCGGGACGCATCGGGCCACGAGCAGTACTTC.

The chain combines TRBV14 with TRBJ1-6; D gene unclear. CDR3 size: 12 residues. V lost 2 bases to trimming and J lost 8 bases, with 4 bases between them. Germline CDR1 is SGHDN and CDR2 is FVKESK. The CDR3 loop reads CASSQRYSPLHF. CDR3 nucleotide sequence: TGTGCCAGCAGCCAACGGTATTCACCCCTCCACTTT.

The rearrangement links TRBV7-9 to TRBJ1-1; D is possibly TRBD1 (5 bases). The CDR3 covers 15 residues. V gave up 5 bases and J gave up 4 bases, with 17 bases separating them. The germline gives CDR1 SEHNR, CDR2 FQNEAQ (reference sequence). The CDR3 spells CASSPHVGGATEAFF. The CDR3 bases are TGTGCCAGCAGCCCCCATGTGGGAGGGGCCACTGAAGCTTTCTTT.

This rearrangement joins TRBV28 to TRBJ2-5; TRBD1 matches 12 bases. Germline assignment: CDR1 MDHEN and CDR2 SYDVKM. J lost 5 bases, V lost 4 bases, and 11 bases had no gene match. The CDR3 consists of 17 residues. CDR3 nucleotides: TGTGCCAGCAGTTCCCTCACCGGGACAGGGGGCTGGGAGACCCAGTACTTC. Amino acid sequence: CASSSLTGTGGWETQYF. The full variable domain, completed using reference TRBV28 and TRBJ2-5, is DVKVTQSSRYLVKRTGEKVFLECVQDMDHENMFWYRQDPGLGLRLIYFSYDVKMKEKGDIPEGYSVSREKKERFSLILESASTNQTSMYLCASSSLTGTGGWETQYFGPGTRLLVL.

Only a few counts were recorded for this clone. The CDR3 loop is CATSGSGDTGELFF. DNA for the CDR3: TGTGCCACCTCGGGTAGCGGGGACACCGGGGAGCTGTTTTTT. The rearrangement joins TRBV6-6 to TRBJ2-2; 8 bases are shared with TRBD2. Germline V gene sequence: CDR1 MNHNY, CDR2 SVGAGI (reference sequence). V lost 10 bases, J lost 3 bases, and 7 bases stayed unmatched. This CDR3 spans 14 amino acids.

The chain is built from TRBV7-9 and TRBJ1-1, with unresolved D. Trimming left V 1 base short and J 0 bases short, with 6 bases between. This CDR3 has 14 residues. The germline CDR1 and CDR2 sequences are SEHNR and FQNEAQ (reference sequence). CDR3 DNA sequence: TGTGCCAGCAGCTTAGTGTTTGTGAACACTGAAGCTTTCTTT. It specifies CASSLVFVNTEAFF. Together with reference TRBV7-9 and TRBJ1-1, the CDR3 gives the full variable domain: DTGVSQNPRHKITKRGQNVTFRCDPISEHNRLYWYRQTLGQGPEFLTYFQNEAQLEKSRLLSDRFSAERPKGSFSTLEIQRTEQGDSAMYLCASSLVFVNTEAFFGQGTRLTVV.